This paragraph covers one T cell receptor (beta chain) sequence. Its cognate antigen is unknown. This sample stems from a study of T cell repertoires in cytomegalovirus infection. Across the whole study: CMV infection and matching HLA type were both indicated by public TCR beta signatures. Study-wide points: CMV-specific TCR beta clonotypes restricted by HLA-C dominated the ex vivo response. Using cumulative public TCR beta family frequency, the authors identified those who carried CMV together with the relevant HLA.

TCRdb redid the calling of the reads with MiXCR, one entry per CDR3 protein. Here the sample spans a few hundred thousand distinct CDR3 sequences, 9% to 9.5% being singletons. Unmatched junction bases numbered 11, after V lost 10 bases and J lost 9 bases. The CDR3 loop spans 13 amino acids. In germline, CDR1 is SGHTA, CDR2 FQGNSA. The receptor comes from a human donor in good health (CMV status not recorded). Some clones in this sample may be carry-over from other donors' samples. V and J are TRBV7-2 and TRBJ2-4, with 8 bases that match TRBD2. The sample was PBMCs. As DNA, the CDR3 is TGTGCCACCTCTTCGGGGGGGATCGGCATTCAGTACTTC. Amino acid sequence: CATSSGGIGIQYF.